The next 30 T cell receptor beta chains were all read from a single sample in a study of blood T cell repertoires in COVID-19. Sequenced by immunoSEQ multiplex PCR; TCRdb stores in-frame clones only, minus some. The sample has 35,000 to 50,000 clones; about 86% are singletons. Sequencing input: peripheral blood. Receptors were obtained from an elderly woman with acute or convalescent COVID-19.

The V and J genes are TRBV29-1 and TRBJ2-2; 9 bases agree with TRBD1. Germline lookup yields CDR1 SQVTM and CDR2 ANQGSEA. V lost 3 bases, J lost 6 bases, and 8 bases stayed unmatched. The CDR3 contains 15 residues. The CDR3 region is CSVEARDRVSGELFF. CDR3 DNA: TGCAGCGTTGAGGCCCGGGACAGGGTATCCGGGGAGCTGTTTTTT.

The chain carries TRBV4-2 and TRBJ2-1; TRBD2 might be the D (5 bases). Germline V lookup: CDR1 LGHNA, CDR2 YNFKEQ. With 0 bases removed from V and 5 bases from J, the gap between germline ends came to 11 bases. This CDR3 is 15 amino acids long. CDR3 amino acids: CASSQDSSGDNEQFF. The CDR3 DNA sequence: TGTGCCAGCAGCCAAGACTCCTCCGGGGACAATGAGCAGTTCTTC.

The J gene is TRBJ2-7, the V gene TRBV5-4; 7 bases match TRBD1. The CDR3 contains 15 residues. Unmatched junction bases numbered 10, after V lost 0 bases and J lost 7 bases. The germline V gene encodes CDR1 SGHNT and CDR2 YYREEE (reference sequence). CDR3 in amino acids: CASSLARTGSNEQYF. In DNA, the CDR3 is TGTGCCAGCAGCTTGGCCCGGACAGGTTCGAATGAGCAGTACTTC.

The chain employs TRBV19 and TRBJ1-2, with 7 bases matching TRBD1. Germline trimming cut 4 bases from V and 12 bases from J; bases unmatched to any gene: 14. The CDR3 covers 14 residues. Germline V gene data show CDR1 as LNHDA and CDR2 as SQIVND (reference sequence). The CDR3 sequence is CASSTRQGAQSDTF. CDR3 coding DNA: TGTGCCAGTAGTACCAGACAGGGCGCCCAATCGGACACCTTC.

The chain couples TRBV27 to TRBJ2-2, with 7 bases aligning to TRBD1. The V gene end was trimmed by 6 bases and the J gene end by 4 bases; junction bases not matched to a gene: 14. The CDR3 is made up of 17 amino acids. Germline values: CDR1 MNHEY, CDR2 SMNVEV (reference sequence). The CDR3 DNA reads TGTGCCAGCAGAAAAGTGGGCAGGGGGTATAGCACCGGGGAGCTGTTTTTT. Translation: CASRKVGRGYSTGELFF.

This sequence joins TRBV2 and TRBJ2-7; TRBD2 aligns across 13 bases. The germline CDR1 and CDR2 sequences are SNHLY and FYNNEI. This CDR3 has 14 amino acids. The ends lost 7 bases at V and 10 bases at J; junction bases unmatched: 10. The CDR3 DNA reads TGTGCCAGCATGAGAACTAGCGGGGGGGCATCACAGTACTTC. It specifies CASMRTSGGASQYF. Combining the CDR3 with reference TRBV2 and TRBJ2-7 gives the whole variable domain EPEVTQTPSHQVTQMGQEVILRCVPISNHLYFYWYRQILGQKVEFLVSFYNNEISEKSEIFDDQFSVERPDGSNFTLKIRSTKLEDSAMYFCASMRTSGGASQYFGPGTRLTVT.

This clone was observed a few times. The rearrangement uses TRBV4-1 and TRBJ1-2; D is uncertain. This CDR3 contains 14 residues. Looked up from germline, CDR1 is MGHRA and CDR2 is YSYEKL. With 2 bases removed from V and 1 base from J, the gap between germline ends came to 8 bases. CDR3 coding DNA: TGCGCCAGCAGCCAATTTGAGGATAACTATGGCTACACCTTC. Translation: CASSQFEDNYGYTF.

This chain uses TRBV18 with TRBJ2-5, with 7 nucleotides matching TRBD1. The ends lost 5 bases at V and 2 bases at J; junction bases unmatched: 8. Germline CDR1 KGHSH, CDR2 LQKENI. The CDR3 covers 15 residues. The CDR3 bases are TGTGCCAGCTCATCTCGCCAGGGGGTACAAGAGACCCAGTACTTC. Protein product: CASSSRQGVQETQYF.

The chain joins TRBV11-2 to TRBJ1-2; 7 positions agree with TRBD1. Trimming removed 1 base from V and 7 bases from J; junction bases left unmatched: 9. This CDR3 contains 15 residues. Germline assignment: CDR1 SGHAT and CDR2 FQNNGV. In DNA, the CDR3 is TGTGCCAGCAGCTTAGCCCCGGACAGGAGCTCTGGCTACACCTTC. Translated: CASSLAPDRSSGYTF.

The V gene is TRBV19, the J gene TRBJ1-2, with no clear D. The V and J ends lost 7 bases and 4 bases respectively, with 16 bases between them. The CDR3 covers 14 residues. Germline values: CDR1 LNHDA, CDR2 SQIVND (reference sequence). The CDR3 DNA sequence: TGTGCCAGTATTGAGTCAGCGGCCCCCTATGGCTACACCTTC. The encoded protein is CASIESAAPYGYTF. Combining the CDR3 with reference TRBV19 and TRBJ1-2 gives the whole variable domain DGGITQSPKYLFRKEGQNVTLSCEQNLNHDAMYWYRQDPGQGLRLIYYSQIVNDFQKGDIAEGYSVSREKKESFPLTVTSAQKNPTAFYLCASIESAAPYGYTFGSGTRLTVV.

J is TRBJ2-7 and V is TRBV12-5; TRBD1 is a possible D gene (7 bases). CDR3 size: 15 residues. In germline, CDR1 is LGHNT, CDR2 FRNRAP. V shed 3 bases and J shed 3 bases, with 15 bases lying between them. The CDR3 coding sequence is TGTGCTAGTGGTTTAGGAGGGGGCGTCGGCTACGAGCAGTACTTC. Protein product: CASGLGGGVGYEQYF.

This CDR3 is CASSIAGSPVSYTF. The DNA for the CDR3 is TGTGCCAGTAGTATTGCCGGGAGCCCTGTGAGCTACACCTTC. This chain connects TRBV19 to TRBJ1-2; D gene unclear. The V end was cut by 3 bases, the J end by 9 bases, with 17 bases between. Germline CDR1 is LNHDA and CDR2 is SQIVND (reference sequence). The CDR3 totals 14 residues.

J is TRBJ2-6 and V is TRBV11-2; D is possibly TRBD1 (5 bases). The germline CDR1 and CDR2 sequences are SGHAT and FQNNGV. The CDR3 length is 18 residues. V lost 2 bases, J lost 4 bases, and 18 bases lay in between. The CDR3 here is CASSLQGTRLKGANVLTF. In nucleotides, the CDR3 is TGTGCCAGCAGCTTACAGGGAACTCGTCTAAAAGGGGCCAACGTCCTGACTTTC. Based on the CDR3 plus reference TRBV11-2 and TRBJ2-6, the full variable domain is EAGVAQSPRYKIIEKRQSVAFWCNPISGHATLYWYQQILGQGPKLLIQFQNNGVVDDSQLPKDRFSAERLKGVDSTLKIQPAKLEDSAVYLCASSLQGTRLKGANVLTFGAGSRLTVL.

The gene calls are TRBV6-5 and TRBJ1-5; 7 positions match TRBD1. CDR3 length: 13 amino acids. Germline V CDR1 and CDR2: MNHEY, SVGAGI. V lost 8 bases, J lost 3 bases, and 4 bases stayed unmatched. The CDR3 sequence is CASHRGNNQPQHF. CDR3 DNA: TGTGCCAGCCACAGGGGAAACAATCAGCCCCAGCATTTT.

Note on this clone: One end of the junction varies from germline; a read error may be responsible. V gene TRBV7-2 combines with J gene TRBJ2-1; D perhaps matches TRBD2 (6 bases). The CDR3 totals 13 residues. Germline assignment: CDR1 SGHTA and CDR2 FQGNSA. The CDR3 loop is CASSLAFEGEQFF. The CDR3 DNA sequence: TGTGCCAGCAGCCTAGCGTTTGAGGGTGAGCAGTTCTTC.

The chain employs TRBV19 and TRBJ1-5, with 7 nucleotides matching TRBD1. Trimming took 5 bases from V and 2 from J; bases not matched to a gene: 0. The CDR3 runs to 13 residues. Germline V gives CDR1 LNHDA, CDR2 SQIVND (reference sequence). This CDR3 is CASSGTGNQPQHF. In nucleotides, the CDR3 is TGTGCCAGTAGTGGGACAGGCAATCAGCCCCAGCATTTT.

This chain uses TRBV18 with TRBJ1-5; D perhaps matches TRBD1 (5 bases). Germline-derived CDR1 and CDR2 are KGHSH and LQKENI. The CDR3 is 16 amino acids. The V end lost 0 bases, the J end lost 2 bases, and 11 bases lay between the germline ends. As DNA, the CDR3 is TGTGCCAGCTCACCACCGTTTCAGACAGGCAATCAGCCCCAGCATTTT. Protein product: CASSPPFQTGNQPQHF.

Here the CDR3 reads CASSVSDLDTGELFF. The DNA for the CDR3 is TGTGCCAGCAGCGTGTCAGACCTAGACACCGGGGAGCTGTTTTTT. V is TRBV9 and J is TRBJ2-2; D is ambiguous. CDR1 SGDLS and CDR2 YYNGEE come from the germline V gene. With 2 bases removed from V and 3 bases from J, the gap between germline ends came to 11 bases. This CDR3 is 15 amino acids long.

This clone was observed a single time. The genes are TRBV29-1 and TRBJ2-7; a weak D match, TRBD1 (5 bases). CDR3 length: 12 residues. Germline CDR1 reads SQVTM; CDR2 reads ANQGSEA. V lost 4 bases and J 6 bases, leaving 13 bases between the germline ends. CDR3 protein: CSVGGLGAEQYF. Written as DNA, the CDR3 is TGCAGCGTTGGGGGTCTAGGGGCCGAGCAGTACTTC.

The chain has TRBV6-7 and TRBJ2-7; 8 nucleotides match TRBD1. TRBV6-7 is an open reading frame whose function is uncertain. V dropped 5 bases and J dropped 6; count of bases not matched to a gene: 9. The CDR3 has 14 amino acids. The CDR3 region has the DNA TGTGCCAGCAGTACCCGGGACAGGACTCGCGAGCAGTACTTC. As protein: CASSTRDRTREQYF.

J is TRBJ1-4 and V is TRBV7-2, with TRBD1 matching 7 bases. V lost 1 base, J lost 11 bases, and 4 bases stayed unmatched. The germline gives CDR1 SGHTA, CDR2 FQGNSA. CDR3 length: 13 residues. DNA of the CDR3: TGTGCCAGCAGCTTAGGTCAGGGGGACAAACTGTTTTTT. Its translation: CASSLGQGDKLFF.

The CDR3 nucleotides are TGTGCCAGCAGCTCCCGGGACAGGGTATCTGGCTACACCTTC. Protein product: CASSSRDRVSGYTF. The chain joins TRBV3-1 (or the pseudogene TRBV3-2) to TRBJ1-2; 9 bases map to TRBD1. The CDR3 sequence is 14 residues long. The V segment lost 5 bases and the J segment 7 bases; nucleotides outside the gene matches: 8. Germline-derived CDR1 and CDR2 are LGHDT and YNNKEL (reference sequence).

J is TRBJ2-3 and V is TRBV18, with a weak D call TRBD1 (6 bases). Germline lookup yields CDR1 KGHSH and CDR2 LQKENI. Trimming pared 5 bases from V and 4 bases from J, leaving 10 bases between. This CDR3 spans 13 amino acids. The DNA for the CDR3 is TGTGCCAGCTCATCTACAGGGTCAGATACGCAGTATTTT. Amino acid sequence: CASSSTGSDTQYF.

The CDR3 bases are TGTGCCAGCCGGGACAGTGGGGCAGATACGCAGTATTTT. Residues: CASRDSGADTQYF. The chain is built from TRBV6-6 and TRBJ2-3, with TRBD1 matching over 7 bases. Trimming at V came to 8 bases and at J to 4 bases, leaving 6 bases not matched to a gene. Germline V gene sequence: CDR1 MNHNY, CDR2 SVGAGI (reference sequence). The CDR3 covers 13 residues.

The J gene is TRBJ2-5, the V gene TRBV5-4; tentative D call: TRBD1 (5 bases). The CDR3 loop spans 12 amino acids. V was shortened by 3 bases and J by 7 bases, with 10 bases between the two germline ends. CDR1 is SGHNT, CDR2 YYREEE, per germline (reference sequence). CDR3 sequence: CASSSTDRTQYF. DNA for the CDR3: TGTGCCAGCAGCTCTACTGACAGGACCCAGTACTTC.

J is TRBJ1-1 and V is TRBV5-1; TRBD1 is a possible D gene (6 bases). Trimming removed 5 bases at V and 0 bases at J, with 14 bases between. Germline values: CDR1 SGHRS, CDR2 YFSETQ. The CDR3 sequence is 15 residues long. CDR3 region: CASRWDIALNTEAFF. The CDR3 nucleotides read TGCGCCAGCAGGTGGGACATCGCGTTGAACACTGAAGCTTTCTTT. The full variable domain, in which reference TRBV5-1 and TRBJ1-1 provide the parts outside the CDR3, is KAGVTQTPRYLIKTRGQQVTLSCSPISGHRSVSWYQQTPGQGLQFLFEYFSETQRNKGNFPGRFSGRQFSNSRSEMNVSTLELGDSALYLCASRWDIALNTEAFFGQGTRLTVV.

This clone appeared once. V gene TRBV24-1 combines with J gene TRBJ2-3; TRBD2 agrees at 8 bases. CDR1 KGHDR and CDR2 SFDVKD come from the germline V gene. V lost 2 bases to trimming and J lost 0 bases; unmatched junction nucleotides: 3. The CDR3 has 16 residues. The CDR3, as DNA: TGTGCCACCAGTGATTCTAGCGGGTCTAGCACAGATACGCAGTATTTT. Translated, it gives CATSDSSGSSTDTQYF.

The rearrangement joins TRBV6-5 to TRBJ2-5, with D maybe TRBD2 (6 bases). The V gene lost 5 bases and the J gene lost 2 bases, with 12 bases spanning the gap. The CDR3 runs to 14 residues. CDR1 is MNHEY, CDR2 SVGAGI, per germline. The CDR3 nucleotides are TGTGCCAGCAGTCTAGCGCGTGAACAAGAGACCCAGTACTTC. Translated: CASSLAREQETQYF.

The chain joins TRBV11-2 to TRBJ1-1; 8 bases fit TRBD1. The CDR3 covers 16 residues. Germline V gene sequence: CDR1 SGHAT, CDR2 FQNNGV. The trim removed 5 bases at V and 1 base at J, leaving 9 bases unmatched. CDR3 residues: CASSDGTGSPNTEAFF. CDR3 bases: TGTGCCAGCAGCGATGGGACAGGCTCCCCGAACACTGAAGCTTTCTTT.

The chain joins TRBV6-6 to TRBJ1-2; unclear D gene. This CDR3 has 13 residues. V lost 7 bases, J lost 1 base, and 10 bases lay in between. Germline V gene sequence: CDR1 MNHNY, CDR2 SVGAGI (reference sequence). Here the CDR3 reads CASIIGNNYGYTF. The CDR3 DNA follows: TGTGCCAGCATTATCGGTAATAACTATGGCTACACCTTC.